Detailed here is one T cell receptor beta chain. This sample is drawn from a study of blood T cell repertoires in COVID-19. V lost 1 base and J lost 2, with 13 bases in between. CDR3 length equals 15 residues. CDR1 is SQVTM and CDR2 is ANQGSEA in the germline V gene. Original data processing: Using reference gene primer amplification, nucleated cell counts were estimated. Clones were sequenced by immunoSEQ multiplex PCR, and TCRdb holds only the in-frame ones, with some missing. That table furnishes V, J and clone size, whereas the DNA furnished D and trimming. The sample has approximately 170,000 clones, around 84% seen once.

The TCR sequence derives from a woman aged 45-65 years who had recovered from COVID-19. The genes are TRBV29-1 and TRBJ2-3; weak D call: TRBD2 (5 bases). The sequenced sample was PBMCs or T cells enriched from blood (not recorded which). The CDR3 spells CSVEGGEPSTDTQYF. The CDR3 DNA is TGCAGCGTTGAAGGGGGAGAACCTTCCACAGATACGCAGTATTTT.